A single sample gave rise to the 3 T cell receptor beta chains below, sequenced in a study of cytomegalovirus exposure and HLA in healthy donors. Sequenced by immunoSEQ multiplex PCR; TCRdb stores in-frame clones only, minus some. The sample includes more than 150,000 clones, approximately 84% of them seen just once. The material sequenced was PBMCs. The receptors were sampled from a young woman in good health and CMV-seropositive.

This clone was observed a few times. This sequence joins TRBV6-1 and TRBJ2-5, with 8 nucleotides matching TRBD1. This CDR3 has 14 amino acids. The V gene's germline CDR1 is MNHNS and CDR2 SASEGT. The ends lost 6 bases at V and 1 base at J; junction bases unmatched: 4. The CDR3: CASRGTGFQETQYF. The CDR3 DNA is TGTGCCAGCAGGGGGACAGGTTTCCAAGAGACCCAGTACTTC.

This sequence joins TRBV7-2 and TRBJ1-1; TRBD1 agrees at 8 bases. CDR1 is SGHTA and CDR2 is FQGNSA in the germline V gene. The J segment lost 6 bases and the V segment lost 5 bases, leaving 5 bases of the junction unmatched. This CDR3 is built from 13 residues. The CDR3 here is CASSQWTGSEAFF. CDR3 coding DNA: TGTGCCAGCAGCCAATGGACAGGGTCTGAAGCTTTCTTT.

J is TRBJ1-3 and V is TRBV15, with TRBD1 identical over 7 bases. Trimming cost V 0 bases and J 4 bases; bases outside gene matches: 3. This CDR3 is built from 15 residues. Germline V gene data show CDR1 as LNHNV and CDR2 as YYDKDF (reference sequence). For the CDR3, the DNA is TGTGCCACCAGCAGAGAGGCAGGGGGAGGAAACACCATATATTTT. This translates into CATSREAGGGNTIYF.